This T cell receptor (beta chain) was sequenced during a study of blood T cell repertoires in COVID-19. Study-wide background: Sources were T cells, B-cell-depleted T cells, or PBMCs; the material itself was cDNA or gDNA.

Germline assignment: CDR1 SGHNT and CDR2 YYREEE (reference sequence). Trimming at V came to 4 bases and at J to 8 bases, leaving 14 bases not matched to a gene. This CDR3 is built from 16 residues. Profiled with immunoSEQ multiplex PCR; TCRdb holds only in-frame clones, not every one. Of around 72,000 clones in the sample, approximately 85% were seen once. The genes are TRBV5-4 and TRBJ1-4; TRBD1 agrees at 7 bases. Specimen: peripheral blood. The clonotype originates from a man aged 45-65 years with acute or convalescent COVID-19. This CDR3 reads CASSQGLGGAQEKLFF. In nucleotides, the CDR3 is TGTGCCAGCAGCCAAGGGTTAGGGGGCGCACAAGAAAAACTGTTTTTT. The variable domain in full, completed from reference TRBV5-4 and TRBJ1-4, reads ETGVTQSPTHLIKTRGQQVTLRCSSQSGHNTVSWYQQALGQGPQFIFQYYREEENGRGNFPPRFSGLQFPNYSSELNVNALELDDSALYLCASSQGLGGAQEKLFFGSGTQLSVL.